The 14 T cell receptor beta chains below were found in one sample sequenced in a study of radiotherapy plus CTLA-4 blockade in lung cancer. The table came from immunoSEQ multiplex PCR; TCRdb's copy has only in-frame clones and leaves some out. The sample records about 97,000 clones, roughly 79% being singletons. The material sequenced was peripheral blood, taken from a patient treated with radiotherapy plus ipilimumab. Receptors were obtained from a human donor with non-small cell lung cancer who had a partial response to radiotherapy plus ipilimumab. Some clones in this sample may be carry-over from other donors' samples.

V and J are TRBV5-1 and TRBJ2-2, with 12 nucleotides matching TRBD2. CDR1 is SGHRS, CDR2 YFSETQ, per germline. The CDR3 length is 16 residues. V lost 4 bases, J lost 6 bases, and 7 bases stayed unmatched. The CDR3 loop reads CASSRTSGTRAGELFF. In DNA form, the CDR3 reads TGCGCCAGCAGCCGGACTAGCGGGACAAGGGCCGGGGAGCTGTTTTTT.

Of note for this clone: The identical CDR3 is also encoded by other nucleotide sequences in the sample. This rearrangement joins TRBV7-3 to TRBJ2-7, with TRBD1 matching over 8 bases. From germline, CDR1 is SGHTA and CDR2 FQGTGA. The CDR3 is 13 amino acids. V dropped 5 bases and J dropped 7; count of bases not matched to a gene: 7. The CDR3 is CASSADRGSEQYF. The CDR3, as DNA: TGTGCCAGCAGCGCAGACAGGGGATCTGAGCAGTACTTC.

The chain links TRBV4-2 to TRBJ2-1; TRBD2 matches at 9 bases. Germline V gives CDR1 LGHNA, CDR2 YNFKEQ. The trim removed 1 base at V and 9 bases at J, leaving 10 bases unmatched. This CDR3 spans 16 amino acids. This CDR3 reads CASSQVAGGPPGEQFF. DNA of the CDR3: TGTGCCAGCAGCCAAGTCGCGGGGGGGCCTCCGGGTGAGCAGTTCTTC.

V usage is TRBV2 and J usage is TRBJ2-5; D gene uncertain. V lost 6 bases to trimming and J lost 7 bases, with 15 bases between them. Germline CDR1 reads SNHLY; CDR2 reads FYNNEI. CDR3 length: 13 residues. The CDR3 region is CASSTLNHGTQYF. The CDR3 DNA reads TGTGCCAGCAGCACTCTCAACCACGGGACCCAGTACTTC.

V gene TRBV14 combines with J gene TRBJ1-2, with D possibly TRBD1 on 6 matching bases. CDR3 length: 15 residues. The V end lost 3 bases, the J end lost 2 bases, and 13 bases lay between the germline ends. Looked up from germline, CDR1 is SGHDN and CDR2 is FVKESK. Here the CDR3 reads CASSQQTGRNYGYTF. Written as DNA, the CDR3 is TGTGCCAGCAGCCAGCAGACAGGACGCAACTATGGCTACACCTTC. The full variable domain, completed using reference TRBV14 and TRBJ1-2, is EAGVTQFPSHSVIEKGQTVTLRCDPISGHDNLYWYRRVMGKEIKFLLHFVKESKQDESGMPNNRFLAERTGGTYSTLKVQPAELEDSGVYFCASSQQTGRNYGYTFGSGTRLTVV.

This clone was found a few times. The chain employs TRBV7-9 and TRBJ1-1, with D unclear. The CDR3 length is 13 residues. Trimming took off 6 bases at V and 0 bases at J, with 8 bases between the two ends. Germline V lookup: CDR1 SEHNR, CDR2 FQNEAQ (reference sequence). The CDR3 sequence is CASREGLNTEAFF. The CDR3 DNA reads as TGTGCCAGCAGGGAGGGCCTGAACACTGAAGCTTTCTTT.

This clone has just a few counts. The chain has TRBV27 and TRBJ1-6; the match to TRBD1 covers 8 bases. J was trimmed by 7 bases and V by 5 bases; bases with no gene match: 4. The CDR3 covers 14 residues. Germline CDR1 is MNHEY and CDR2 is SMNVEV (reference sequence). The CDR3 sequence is CASSPRQGNSPLHF. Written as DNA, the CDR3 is TGTGCCAGCAGTCCCCGACAGGGGAATTCACCCCTCCACTTT.

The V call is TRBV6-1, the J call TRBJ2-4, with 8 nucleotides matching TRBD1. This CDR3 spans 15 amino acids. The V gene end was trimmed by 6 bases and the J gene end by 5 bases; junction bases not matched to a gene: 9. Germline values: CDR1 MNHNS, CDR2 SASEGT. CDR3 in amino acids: CASRGLGQGENIQYF. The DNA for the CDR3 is TGTGCCAGCAGAGGATTAGGACAGGGCGAAAACATTCAGTACTTC.

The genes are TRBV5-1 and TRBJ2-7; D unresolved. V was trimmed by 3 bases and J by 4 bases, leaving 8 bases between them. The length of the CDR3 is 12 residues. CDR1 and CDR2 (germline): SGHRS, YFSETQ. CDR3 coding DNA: TGCGCCAGCAGCTACAACAATTACGAGCAGTACTTC. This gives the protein CASSYNNYEQYF.

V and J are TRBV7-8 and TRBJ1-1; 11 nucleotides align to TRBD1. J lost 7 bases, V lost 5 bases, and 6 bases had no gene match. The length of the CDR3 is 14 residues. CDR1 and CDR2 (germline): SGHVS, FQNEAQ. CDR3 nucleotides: TGTGCCAGCAGCCTCCGGACAGGGGGCTTTGAAGCTTTCTTT. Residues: CASSLRTGGFEAFF. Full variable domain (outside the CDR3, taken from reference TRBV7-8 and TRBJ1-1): GAGVSQSPRYKVAKRGQDVALRCDPISGHVSLFWYQQALGQGPEFLTYFQNEAQLDKSGLPSDRFFAERPEGSVSTLKIQRTQQEDSAVYLCASSLRTGGFEAFFGQGTRLTVV.

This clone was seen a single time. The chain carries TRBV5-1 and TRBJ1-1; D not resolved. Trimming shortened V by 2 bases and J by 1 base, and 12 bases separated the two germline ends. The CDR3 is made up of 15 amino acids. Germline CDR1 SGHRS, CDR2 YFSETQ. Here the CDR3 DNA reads TGCGCCAGCAGCTTATCGGCGACACCGAACACTGAAGCTTTCTTT. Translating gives CASSLSATPNTEAFF.

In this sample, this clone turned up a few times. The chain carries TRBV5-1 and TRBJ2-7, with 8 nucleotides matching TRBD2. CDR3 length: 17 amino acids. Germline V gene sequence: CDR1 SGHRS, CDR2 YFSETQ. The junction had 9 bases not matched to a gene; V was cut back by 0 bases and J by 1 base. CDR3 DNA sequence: TGCGCCAGCAGCTTGGGAAATAGCGGGACCCTATCCTACGAGCAGTACTTC. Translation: CASSLGNSGTLSYEQYF.

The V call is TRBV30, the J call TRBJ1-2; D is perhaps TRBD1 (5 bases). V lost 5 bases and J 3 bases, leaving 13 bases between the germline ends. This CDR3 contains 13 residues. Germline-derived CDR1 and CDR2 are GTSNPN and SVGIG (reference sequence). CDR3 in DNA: TGTGCCTGGGGGACTCTGGTGGACTATGGCTACACCTTC. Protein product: CAWGTLVDYGYTF. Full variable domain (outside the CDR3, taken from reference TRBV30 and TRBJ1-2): SQTIHQWPATLVQPVGSPLSLECTVEGTSNPNLYWYRQAAGRGLQLLFYSVGIGQISSEVPQNLSASRPQDRQFILSSKKLLLSDSGFYLCAWGTLVDYGYTFGSGTRLTVV.

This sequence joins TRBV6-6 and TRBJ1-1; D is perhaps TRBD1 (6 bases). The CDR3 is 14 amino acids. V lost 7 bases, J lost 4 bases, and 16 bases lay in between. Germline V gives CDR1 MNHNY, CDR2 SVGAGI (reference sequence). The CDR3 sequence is CASTTTGTVTEAFF. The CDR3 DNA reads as TGTGCCAGCACCACAACAGGGACCGTCACTGAAGCTTTCTTT.